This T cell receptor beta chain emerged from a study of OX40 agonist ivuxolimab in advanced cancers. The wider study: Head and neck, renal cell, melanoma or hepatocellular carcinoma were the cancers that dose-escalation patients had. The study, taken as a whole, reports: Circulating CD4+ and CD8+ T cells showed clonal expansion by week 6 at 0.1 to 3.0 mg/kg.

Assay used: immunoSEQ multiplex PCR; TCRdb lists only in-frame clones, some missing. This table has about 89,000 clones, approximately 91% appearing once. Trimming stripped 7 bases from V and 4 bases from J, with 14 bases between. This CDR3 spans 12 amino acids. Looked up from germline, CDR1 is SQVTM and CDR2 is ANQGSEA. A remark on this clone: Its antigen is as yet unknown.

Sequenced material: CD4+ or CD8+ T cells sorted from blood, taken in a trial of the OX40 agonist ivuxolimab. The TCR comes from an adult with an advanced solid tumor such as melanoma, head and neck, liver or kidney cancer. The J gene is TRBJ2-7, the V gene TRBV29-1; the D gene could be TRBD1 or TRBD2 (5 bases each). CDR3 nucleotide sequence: TGCAGCGGGGGGTGGACACCATACGAGCAGTACTTC. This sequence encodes CSGGWTPYEQYF.